This T cell receptor beta chain was sequenced during a study of glioma-infiltrating T cells. Study-level points and caveats: Non-neoplastic patients had below-expected tissue-blood divergence, while all gliomas exceeded expectation.

Amplification of TCR alpha and beta CDR3 regions from RNA used iRepertoire nested multiplex PCR. TCRdb passed the multiplex PCR reads through MiXCR, listing each CDR3 protein once. Of roughly 100,000 distinct CDR3 sequences listed, under 30% are singletons. As to this clonotype: The antigen is unknown.

The V and J ends lost 5 bases and 3 bases respectively, with 16 bases between them. The CDR3 spans 16 residues. The specimen was glioma tissue, nonneoplastic brain tissue, or PBMCs (not recorded which). This TCR derives from a human donor with low-grade glioma or glioblastoma, undergoing nonglioma brain surgery, or in good health (not recorded which). The gene calls are TRBV12-3 or TRBV12-4 and TRBJ1-4; TRBD1 might be the D (5 bases). CDR3 sequence (DNA): TGTGCCAGCAGTAACCGGGACGGAGGCTCTAATGAAAAACTGTTTTTT. It codes for CASSNRDGGSNEKLFF.